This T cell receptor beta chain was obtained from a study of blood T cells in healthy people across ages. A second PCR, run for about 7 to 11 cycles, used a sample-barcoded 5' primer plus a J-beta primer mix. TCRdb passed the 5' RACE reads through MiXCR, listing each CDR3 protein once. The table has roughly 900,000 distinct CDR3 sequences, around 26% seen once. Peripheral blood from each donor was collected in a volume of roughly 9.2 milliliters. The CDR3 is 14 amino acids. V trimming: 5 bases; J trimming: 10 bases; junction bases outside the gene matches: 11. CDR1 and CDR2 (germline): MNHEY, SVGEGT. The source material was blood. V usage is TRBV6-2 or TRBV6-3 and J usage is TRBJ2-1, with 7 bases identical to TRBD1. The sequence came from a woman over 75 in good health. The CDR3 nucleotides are TGTGCCAGCAGTACCAGACAGGGCCAGAGGGAGCAGTTCTTC. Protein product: CASSTRQGQREQFF.